This is a list of T cell receptor beta chains from one sample in a study of blood T cells in healthy people across ages. MiXCR was run by TCRdb on the 5' RACE reads, yielding one entry per CDR3 protein. The sample records about 800,000 distinct CDR3 sequences, about 62% being singletons. The sample consisted of blood. These receptors all stem from a man younger than 40 in good health. Both conserved end residues are part of each CDR3. The D gene is left open where the match is weak. Some rows mark clone size as missing; the rest say once, few, many or name a class of expanded clone.

D gene: TRBD2; clone size: few; V gene: TRBV7-2; J gene: TRBJ2-7; CDR3 protein: CASSFLGGLATEQYF; CDR3 DNA: TGTGCCAGCAGCTTTTTGGGGGGACTAGCAACCGAGCAGTACTTC
D gene: -; clone size: -; V gene: TRBV6-5; J gene: TRBJ2-7; CDR3 protein: CASSYTTATYEQYF; CDR3 DNA: TGTGCCAGCAGTTACACGACAGCTACCTACGAGCAGTACTTC
D gene: -; clone size: once; V gene: TRBV12-3/TRBV12-4; J gene: TRBJ1-6; CDR3 protein: CASSARDGPYNSPLHF; CDR3 DNA: TGTGCCAGCAGTGCCCGGGACGGCCCCTATAATTCACCCCTCCACTTT
D gene: TRBD2; clone size: few; V gene: TRBV11-2; J gene: TRBJ2-1; CDR3 protein: CASSRPLAGGPSFNEQFF; CDR3 DNA: TGTGCCAGCAGCCGGCCGCTAGCGGGGGGCCCCTCATTTAATGAGCAGTTCTTC
D gene: -; clone size: -; V gene: TRBV27; J gene: TRBJ1-2; CDR3 protein: CASSLFQGRREGYTF; CDR3 DNA: TGTGCCAGCAGTCTGTTCCAGGGAAGGAGGGAGGGCTACACCTTC
D gene: TRBD2; clone size: -; V gene: TRBV10-3; J gene: TRBJ2-7; CDR3 protein: CAIRDRGSSYEQYF; CDR3 DNA: TGTGCCATCAGGGACCGCGGGAGCTCCTACGAGCAGTACTTC
D gene: TRBD2; clone size: few; V gene: TRBV10-3; J gene: TRBJ2-5; CDR3 protein: CAISTGGLELETQYF; CDR3 DNA: TGTGCCATCAGTACCGGGGGACTAGAATTAGAGACCCAGTACTTC
D gene: TRBD1; clone size: -; V gene: TRBV28; J gene: TRBJ1-2; CDR3 protein: CASTPGTDWSYTF; CDR3 DNA: TGTGCCAGCACCCCCGGGACAGACTGGAGCTACACCTTC
D gene: -; clone size: -; V gene: TRBV12-3/TRBV12-4; J gene: TRBJ1-5; CDR3 protein: CASRSRGSNQPQHF; CDR3 DNA: TGTGCCAGCAGGAGCAGGGGATCTAATCAGCCCCAGCATTTT
D gene: -; clone size: few; V gene: TRBV6-5; J gene: TRBJ2-1; CDR3 protein: CASSKLVPLNEQFF; CDR3 DNA: TGTGCCAGCAGTAAACTAGTCCCTCTCAATGAGCAGTTCTTC
D gene: -; clone size: few; V gene: TRBV4-3; J gene: TRBJ2-4; CDR3 protein: CASSQESSVAKNIQYF; CDR3 DNA: TGCGCCAGCAGCCAAGAGTCTAGCGTAGCCAAAAACATTCAGTACTTC
D gene: TRBD2; clone size: -; V gene: TRBV7-2; J gene: TRBJ2-1; CDR3 protein: CASSPSGRVDNEQFF; CDR3 DNA: TGTGCCAGCAGCCCTAGCGGGAGGGTTGACAATGAGCAGTTCTTC
D gene: -; clone size: -; V gene: TRBV20-1; J gene: TRBJ2-7; CDR3 protein: CSARDRLVGSYEQYF; CDR3 DNA: TGCAGTGCTAGAGATCGGCTAGTCGGCTCCTACGAGCAGTACTTC
D gene: -; clone size: -; V gene: TRBV5-1; J gene: TRBJ2-3; CDR3 protein: CASSLTPEHTQYF; CDR3 DNA: TGCGCCAGCAGCCTCACACCGGAGCATACGCAGTATTTT
D gene: -; clone size: few; V gene: TRBV7-2; J gene: TRBJ2-1; CDR3 protein: CASSLVWGAVNEQFF; CDR3 DNA: TGTGCCAGCAGCTTAGTTTGGGGGGCCGTTAATGAGCAGTTCTTC
D gene: -; clone size: -; V gene: TRBV20-1; J gene: TRBJ2-4; CDR3 protein: CSVFGLSKNIQYF; CDR3 DNA: TGCAGTGTCTTCGGACTATCAAAAAACATTCAGTACTTC
D gene: -; clone size: -; V gene: TRBV20-1; J gene: TRBJ2-1; CDR3 protein: CSARQAGSNEQFF; CDR3 DNA: TGCAGTGCTAGACAGGCAGGCTCCAATGAGCAGTTCTTC
D gene: TRBD1; clone size: -; V gene: TRBV7-9; J gene: TRBJ1-4; CDR3 protein: CASDPGTGLPNEKLFF; CDR3 DNA: TGTGCCTCCGACCCCGGGACAGGGCTCCCTAATGAAAAACTGTTTTTT
D gene: TRBD2; clone size: -; V gene: TRBV27; J gene: TRBJ2-3; CDR3 protein: CASSPTSGMATDTQYF; CDR3 DNA: TGTGCCAGCAGCCCGACTAGCGGGATGGCTACAGATACGCAGTATTTT
D gene: TRBD2; clone size: -; V gene: TRBV27; J gene: TRBJ2-7; CDR3 protein: CASSSSRTSGYEQYF; CDR3 DNA: TGTGCCAGCAGTAGCTCACGGACTAGCGGCTACGAGCAGTACTTC
D gene: -; clone size: -; V gene: TRBV5-1; J gene: TRBJ2-5; CDR3 protein: CASIPTPLASETQYF; CDR3 DNA: TGCGCCAGCATCCCGACTCCACTAGCTTCGGAGACCCAGTACTTC
D gene: TRBD1; clone size: few; V gene: TRBV29-1; J gene: TRBJ2-5; CDR3 protein: CSPNPRQGQETQYF; CDR3 DNA: TGCAGCCCCAACCCGCGACAGGGCCAAGAGACCCAGTACTTC
D gene: -; clone size: few; V gene: TRBV5-1; J gene: TRBJ2-7; CDR3 protein: CASSARGNEQYF; CDR3 DNA: TGCGCCAGCAGCGCGAGAGGGAACGAGCAGTACTTC
D gene: -; clone size: -; V gene: TRBV4-1; J gene: TRBJ2-3; CDR3 protein: CASSQVLNSDTQYF; CDR3 DNA: TGCGCCAGCAGCCAAGTTCTCAATTCAGATACGCAGTATTTT
D gene: -; clone size: -; V gene: TRBV20-1; J gene: TRBJ2-5; CDR3 protein: CSVLERGGGETQYF; CDR3 DNA: TGCAGTGTACTCGAGAGGGGAGGGGGAGAGACCCAGTACTTC
D gene: TRBD2; clone size: -; V gene: TRBV5-1; J gene: TRBJ2-3; CDR3 protein: CASSLARGGPSTDTQYF; CDR3 DNA: TGCGCCAGCAGCTTGGCCCGGGGGGGGCCTAGCACAGATACGCAGTATTTT
D gene: -; clone size: -; V gene: TRBV6-2/TRBV6-3; J gene: TRBJ2-5; CDR3 protein: CAIRVGLETQYF; CDR3 DNA: TGTGCCATCAGAGTGGGTTTGGAGACCCAGTACTTC
D gene: -; clone size: -; V gene: TRBV14; J gene: TRBJ1-2; CDR3 protein: CASSQMGRQYGYTF; CDR3 DNA: TGTGCCAGCAGCCAGATGGGGCGACAGTATGGCTACACCTTC
D gene: -; clone size: -; V gene: TRBV5-1; J gene: TRBJ2-5; CDR3 protein: CASSFLKDAGVATQYF; CDR3 DNA: TGCGCCAGCAGCTTCCTGAAGGACGCAGGGGTGGCGACCCAGTACTTC
D gene: TRBD2; clone size: -; V gene: TRBV7-8; J gene: TRBJ2-3; CDR3 protein: CASSLENLWLAGGPSDTQYF; CDR3 DNA: TGTGCCAGCAGCTTAGAGAATTTATGGCTAGCGGGAGGGCCTTCAGATACGCAGTATTTT
D gene: TRBD1; clone size: -; V gene: TRBV10-3; J gene: TRBJ2-5; CDR3 protein: CAISGDRDRGHHEQYF; CDR3 DNA: TGTGCCATCAGTGGGGATCGGGACAGGGGGCACCATGAGCAGTACTTC
D gene: -; clone size: few; V gene: TRBV9; J gene: TRBJ2-5; CDR3 protein: CASSVGEGRETQYF; CDR3 DNA: TGTGCCAGCAGCGTGGGTGAGGGCCGGGAGACCCAGTACTTC
D gene: TRBD1; clone size: -; V gene: TRBV5-1; J gene: TRBJ2-5; CDR3 protein: CASSQDRVKKTQYF; CDR3 DNA: TGCGCCAGCAGCCAGGACAGGGTAAAGAAGACCCAGTACTTC
D gene: -; clone size: -; V gene: TRBV18; J gene: TRBJ1-6; CDR3 protein: CASSPLQWGNSPLHF; CDR3 DNA: TGTGCCAGCTCACCGCTGCAATGGGGGAATTCACCCCTCCACTTT
D gene: -; clone size: -; V gene: TRBV7-2; J gene: TRBJ1-1; CDR3 protein: CASSLGQVREAFF; CDR3 DNA: TGTGCCAGCAGCTTAGGACAGGTCAGAGAAGCTTTCTTT
D gene: TRBD2; clone size: -; V gene: TRBV6-2/TRBV6-3; J gene: TRBJ2-5; CDR3 protein: CASSQGTSGHPWKETQYF; CDR3 DNA: TGTGCCAGCAGTCAAGGGACTAGCGGGCATCCGTGGAAAGAGACCCAGTACTTC
D gene: -; clone size: -; V gene: TRBV20-1; J gene: TRBJ1-5; CDR3 protein: CSAKRGDQPQHF; CDR3 DNA: TGCAGTGCTAAGCGGGGGGATCAGCCCCAGCATTTT
D gene: -; clone size: -; V gene: TRBV29-1; J gene: TRBJ2-6; CDR3 protein: CSVGVSVANVLTF; CDR3 DNA: TGCAGCGTCGGGGTCTCTGTGGCCAACGTCCTGACTTTC
D gene: -; clone size: -; V gene: TRBV4-2; J gene: TRBJ1-2; CDR3 protein: CASSQDDSSREGYTF; CDR3 DNA: TGTGCCAGCAGCCAAGATGATTCCAGCCGTGAGGGCTACACCTTC
D gene: -; clone size: -; V gene: TRBV7-3; J gene: TRBJ2-6; CDR3 protein: CASSLKGSGANVLTF; CDR3 DNA: TGTGCCAGCAGCTTAAAAGGCTCTGGGGCCAACGTCCTGACTTTC
D gene: TRBD1; clone size: few; V gene: TRBV7-9; J gene: TRBJ2-4; CDR3 protein: CASSLQGARGAKNIQYF; CDR3 DNA: TGTGCCAGCAGCCTCCAGGGGGCAAGGGGGGCCAAAAACATTCAGTACTTC
D gene: -; clone size: -; V gene: TRBV6-5; J gene: TRBJ1-6; CDR3 protein: CASTEQWNNSPLHF; CDR3 DNA: TGTGCCAGCACCGAACAGTGGAATAATTCACCCCTCCACTTT
D gene: -; clone size: -; V gene: TRBV5-1; J gene: TRBJ2-2; CDR3 protein: CASSPPSGAQGGELFF; CDR3 DNA: TGCGCCAGCAGCCCTCCATCGGGAGCGCAGGGCGGGGAGCTGTTTTTT
D gene: -; clone size: -; V gene: TRBV5-1; J gene: TRBJ2-1; CDR3 protein: CASSLGVVGNEQFF; CDR3 DNA: TGCGCCAGCAGCTTGGGTGTCGTTGGGAATGAGCAGTTCTTC
D gene: TRBD2; clone size: -; V gene: TRBV7-7; J gene: TRBJ2-3; CDR3 protein: CASSLATSGTDTQYF; CDR3 DNA: TGTGCCAGCAGCTTAGCGACTAGCGGTACAGATACGCAGTATTTT
D gene: TRBD2; clone size: -; V gene: TRBV7-9; J gene: TRBJ2-1; CDR3 protein: CASSSPLGGKLGYNEQFF; CDR3 DNA: TGTGCCAGCAGCTCCCCCCTGGGAGGGAAGTTGGGCTACAATGAGCAGTTCTTC
D gene: -; clone size: -; V gene: TRBV5-1; J gene: TRBJ2-1; CDR3 protein: CASSWQGGNEQFF; CDR3 DNA: TGCGCCAGCAGCTGGCAGGGCGGCAATGAGCAGTTCTTC
D gene: -; clone size: -; V gene: TRBV7-2; J gene: TRBJ1-4; CDR3 protein: CASSLRGSTNENLFF; CDR3 DNA: TGTGCCAGCAGCTTACGGGGTTCAACTAATGAAAACCTGTTTTTT
D gene: -; clone size: -; V gene: TRBV4-3; J gene: TRBJ1-5; CDR3 protein: CASSQDGNLNQPQHF; CDR3 DNA: TGCGCCAGCAGCCAAGACGGGAACCTGAATCAGCCCCAGCATTTT
D gene: -; clone size: -; V gene: TRBV15; J gene: TRBJ2-4; CDR3 protein: CATSKNPPIPNIQYF; CDR3 DNA: TGTGCCACCAGCAAAAATCCGCCCATCCCAAACATTCAGTACTTC
D gene: -; clone size: -; V gene: TRBV5-6; J gene: TRBJ1-2; CDR3 protein: CASSFAGSLYYGYTF; CDR3 DNA: TGTGCCAGCAGCTTCGCAGGCAGCCTATACTATGGCTACACCTTC
D gene: TRBD2; clone size: many; V gene: TRBV24-1; J gene: TRBJ2-1; CDR3 protein: CATSDTSGRLNEQFF; CDR3 DNA: TGTGCCACCAGTGATACTAGCGGGAGGCTAAATGAGCAGTTCTTC
D gene: -; clone size: -; V gene: TRBV19; J gene: TRBJ1-1; CDR3 protein: CASRISGLLVAEAFF; CDR3 DNA: TGTGCCAGTAGGATATCGGGACTCTTGGTGGCTGAAGCTTTCTTT
D gene: -; clone size: many; V gene: TRBV6-5; J gene: TRBJ2-1; CDR3 protein: CASSYSGGRRRNEQFF; CDR3 DNA: TGTGCCAGCAGTTACTCGGGGGGAAGACGACGCAATGAGCAGTTCTTC
D gene: TRBD2; clone size: -; V gene: TRBV7-2; J gene: TRBJ2-7; CDR3 protein: CASRPGTSGNEQYF; CDR3 DNA: TGTGCCAGCAGACCCGGGACTAGCGGCAATGAGCAGTACTTC
D gene: TRBD1; clone size: -; V gene: TRBV6-5; J gene: TRBJ1-4; CDR3 protein: CASSYRGQGREKLFF; CDR3 DNA: TGTGCCAGCAGTTACAGGGGACAGGGGCGAGAAAAACTGTTTTTT
D gene: -; clone size: -; V gene: TRBV20-1; J gene: TRBJ2-7; CDR3 protein: CSASKGSYEQYF; CDR3 DNA: TGCAGTGCTAGCAAGGGGTCCTACGAGCAGTACTTC
D gene: -; clone size: once; V gene: TRBV9; J gene: TRBJ1-2; CDR3 protein: CAGTGGGEVQYGYTF; CDR3 DNA: TGTGCCGGCACCGGTGGGGGGGAGGTACAGTACGGCTACACCTTC